Following are 26 T cell receptor beta chains from one sample sequenced in a study of blood T cell repertoires in COVID-19. Profiling relied on immunoSEQ multiplex PCR, and the TCRdb table lists in-frame clones only, not all of them. This table holds over 80,000 clones, about 74% found once. Sequenced sample: peripheral blood. These receptor sequences come from a man aged 65-85 years with COVID-19, enrolled during active disease.

The chain links TRBV5-4 to TRBJ2-7; D is unclear. Between the trimmed V and J ends, which lost 4 bases and 3 bases, there was a span of 5 bases. Germline loops: CDR1 SGHNT, CDR2 YYREEE (reference sequence). The CDR3 has 11 amino acids. The CDR3 protein is CASSLYYEQYF. The CDR3 DNA sequence: TGTGCCAGCAGCCTATACTACGAGCAGTACTTC.

The chain carries TRBV28 and TRBJ1-2; D is unclear. Germline CDR1 is MDHEN and CDR2 is SYDVKM. The CDR3 loop spans 14 amino acids. V lost 3 bases and J lost 7, with 15 bases in between. The CDR3 is CASSFGSNGGGYTF. DNA of the CDR3: TGTGCCAGCAGTTTCGGGTCAAACGGTGGTGGCTACACCTTC.

CDR3 bases: TGTGCCAGCAGCCACGGACAGGGGGCCAATGAGCAGTTCTTC. It translates to CASSHGQGANEQFF. The chain combines TRBV3-1 (or the pseudogene TRBV3-2) with TRBJ2-1; TRBD1 aligns across 11 bases. V was clipped by 3 bases and J by 6 bases; unmatched bases: 1. The CDR3 is 14 residues long. The germline V gene has CDR1 LGHDT and CDR2 YNNKEL (reference sequence).

V usage is TRBV28 and J usage is TRBJ1-1; 8 positions agree with TRBD1. This CDR3 region has 16 residues. Germline values: CDR1 MDHEN, CDR2 SYDVKM. V trimming: 2 bases; J trimming: 3 bases; junction bases outside the gene matches: 8. The CDR3 DNA is TGTGCCAGCAGTTTAAGGCAGGGGGCGGGAGACACTGAAGCTTTCTTT. It encodes CASSLRQGAGDTEAFF.

V gene TRBV7-9 combines with J gene TRBJ2-1, with TRBD2 matching 8 bases. J gave up 2 bases and V 3 bases, and 3 bases lay outside the gene matches. The CDR3 runs 15 residues. Germline loops: CDR1 SEHNR, CDR2 FQNEAQ (reference sequence). The CDR3 protein is CASSFTSGAYNEQFF. DNA for the CDR3: TGTGCCAGCAGCTTCACTAGCGGAGCCTACAATGAGCAGTTCTTC.

This clone was counted a few times. The chain combines TRBV6-5 with TRBJ1-5; weak D call: TRBD1 (6 bases). The CDR3 sequence is 15 residues long. Germline V lookup: CDR1 MNHEY, CDR2 SVGAGI. V was pared by 5 bases and J by 2 bases, with 13 bases between. The CDR3 nucleotides read TGTGCCAGCAGTCGACAGGCCGTAGGCAATCAGCCCCAGCATTTT. Amino acids: CASSRQAVGNQPQHF.

The chain uses TRBV7-2 and TRBJ2-3; 7 bases map to TRBD1. CDR1 is SGHTA, CDR2 FQGNSA, per germline. Trimming cost V 1 base and J 14 bases; bases outside gene matches: 18. The CDR3 loop spans 16 amino acids. CDR3 DNA: TGTGCCAGCAGCTTAGATTTTCGCAGGGGGTCTACCCGTTTGTATTTT. It specifies CASSLDFRRGSTRLYF.

The chain joins TRBV12-5 to TRBJ1-2; D gene ambiguous. CDR3 size: 13 residues. V lost 1 base and J lost 2, with 5 bases in between. Germline CDR1 is LGHNT and CDR2 is FRNRAP. Written as DNA, the CDR3 is TGTGCTAGTGGTTTGGACAGCAACTATGGCTACACCTTC. It codes for CASGLDSNYGYTF.

The V gene is TRBV5-1, the J gene TRBJ2-2; 9 bases are a match to TRBD2. Germline-derived CDR1 and CDR2 are SGHRS and YFSETQ. This CDR3 has 20 residues. The V gene end was trimmed by 1 base and the J gene end by 4 bases; junction bases not matched to a gene: 17. CDR3 in amino acids: CASSLFRTSALGIGTGELFF. The DNA for the CDR3 is TGCGCCAGCAGCTTGTTCAGGACTAGCGCCTTGGGCATTGGCACCGGGGAGCTGTTTTTT.

V usage is TRBV4-3 and J usage is TRBJ2-1, with a tentative D call TRBD1 (6 bases). This CDR3 contains 17 residues. The V gene's germline CDR1 is LGHNA and CDR2 YSLEER. The V and J ends lost 0 bases and 2 bases respectively, with 14 bases between them. The CDR3 here is CASSQEGYRAPYNEQFF. CDR3 DNA: TGCGCCAGCAGCCAAGAGGGTTACAGGGCACCCTACAATGAGCAGTTCTTC.

The rearrangement uses TRBV19 and TRBJ1-4, with D unresolved. V was pared by 5 bases and J by 7 bases, with 17 bases between. Germline V gene lookup returns CDR1 LNHDA and CDR2 SQIVND (reference sequence). This CDR3 is built from 15 residues. Here the CDR3 DNA reads TGTGCCAGTAGTCCGGAAACGCGGGGAGGTGAAAAACTGTTTTTT. This encodes CASSPETRGGEKLFF.

In DNA form, the CDR3 reads TGTGCCAGCAGCCGGCGCTTACAGGGGGTCCTCTATGGCTACACCTTC. Translating gives CASSRRLQGVLYGYTF. V gene TRBV7-9 combines with J gene TRBJ1-2; 8 bases map to TRBD1. The CDR3 totals 16 residues. The V gene end was trimmed by 5 bases and the J gene end by 4 bases; junction bases not matched to a gene: 12. In germline, CDR1 is SEHNR, CDR2 FQNEAQ (reference sequence).

This clone has just one count. V usage is TRBV27 and J usage is TRBJ2-7; the match to TRBD2 covers 7 bases. With 5 bases clipped from V and 2 bases from J, the junction kept 12 bases outside the gene matches. The CDR3 has 16 residues. The V gene's germline CDR1 is MNHEY and CDR2 SMNVEV (reference sequence). CDR3 in DNA: TGTGCCAGCAGTCCGCCCATCCGGGCGGGAGCCTACGAGCAGTACTTC. It translates to CASSPPIRAGAYEQYF.

This chain connects TRBV28 to TRBJ1-6; 7 nucleotides match TRBD1. J lost 7 bases, V lost 3 bases, and 6 bases had no gene match. The germline V gene has CDR1 MDHEN and CDR2 SYDVKM. The length of the CDR3 is 15 residues. The CDR3 reads CASSFTGTANSPLHF. The CDR3 nucleotides are TGTGCCAGCAGTTTCACCGGGACAGCAAATTCACCCCTCCACTTT.

The rearrangement uses TRBV29-1 and TRBJ1-3; 10 bases align to TRBD1. The CDR3 extends over 13 amino acids. Germline V gene sequence: CDR1 SQVTM, CDR2 ANQGSEA. Trimming removed 7 bases from V and 3 bases from J; junction bases left unmatched: 3. The CDR3 protein is CSGWDRGGNTIYF. Written as DNA, the CDR3 is TGCAGCGGCTGGGACAGGGGTGGAAACACCATATATTTT.

V gene TRBV18 combines with J gene TRBJ1-5, with a possible D match to TRBD1 (6 bases). CDR1 and CDR2 from the germline V gene are KGHSH and LQKENI. V was trimmed by 3 bases and J by 6 bases, leaving 15 bases between them. CDR3 length: 15 residues. The CDR3 protein is CASSPEGGNGQPQHF. The CDR3 DNA is TGTGCCAGCTCACCTGAGGGGGGGAACGGTCAGCCCCAGCATTTT.

The table lists this clone with a count of one. The chain has TRBV18 and TRBJ1-6; 10 bases match TRBD1. V shed 4 bases, J shed 7 bases, and the junction held 13 bases outside the gene matches. The CDR3 has 18 residues. The germline V gene has CDR1 KGHSH and CDR2 LQKENI. The CDR3 spells CASSQSSRQGARNSPLHF. DNA for the CDR3: TGTGCCAGCTCACAATCTAGTCGACAGGGGGCACGGAATTCACCCCTCCACTTT.

This clone was seen just once. The gene calls are TRBV9 and TRBJ1-4; TRBD1 agrees at 10 bases. After removal of 4 bases from V and 4 bases from J, the junction contained 7 bases not matched to a gene. In germline, CDR1 is SGDLS, CDR2 YYNGEE. CDR3 length equals 16 residues. DNA of the CDR3: TGTGCCAGCAGCCCCAGACAGGGGGCTGGTAATGAAAAACTGTTTTTT. It is translated as CASSPRQGAGNEKLFF.

The chain has TRBV5-4 and TRBJ2-7, with 11 bases that match TRBD1. The germline CDR1 and CDR2 sequences are SGHNT and YYREEE (reference sequence). This CDR3 is 14 amino acids long. V was pared by 3 bases and J by 5 bases, with 4 bases of the junction left unmatched. CDR3 region: CASSSGTGGNEQYF. The CDR3 DNA sequence: TGTGCCAGCAGCTCGGGGACAGGGGGTAACGAGCAGTACTTC.

The J gene is TRBJ2-7, the V gene TRBV7-2; D uncertain. This CDR3 has 13 amino acids. Trimming took off 4 bases at V and 0 bases at J, with 7 bases between the two ends. CDR1 is SGHTA, CDR2 FQGNSA, per germline. Written as DNA, the CDR3 is TGTGCCAGCAGCTCCGACTTCTCCTACGAGCAGTACTTC. Residues: CASSSDFSYEQYF.

As regards this clone: An end of the junction does not agree with germline; a read error may underlie this. CDR3 sequence reads: CASQAGGRAFKF. The DNA for the CDR3 is TGTGCCAGTCAGGCGGGAGGGAGGGCCTTCAAATTC. The rearrangement uses TRBV25-1 and TRBJ2-7; 9 bases agree with TRBD2. Germline loops: CDR1 MGHDK, CDR2 SYGVNS. The CDR3 consists of 12 residues.

Here the CDR3 reads CASSLQGSRAYEQYF. The CDR3, as DNA: TGTGCCAGCAGCCTCCAGGGGTCTAGGGCCTACGAGCAGTACTTC. The V gene is TRBV7-9, the J gene TRBJ2-7; weak D call: TRBD1 (6 bases). Germline CDR1 reads SEHNR; CDR2 reads FQNEAQ (reference sequence). There are 15 residues in the CDR3. Trimming took 5 bases from V and 2 from J, leaving 16 bases between them.

The chain couples TRBV6-6 to TRBJ1-5, with 9 bases matching TRBD1. The V gene end was trimmed by 5 bases and the J gene end by 6 bases; junction bases not matched to a gene: 2. The CDR3 spans 13 residues. Germline V gene sequence: CDR1 MNHNY, CDR2 SVGAGI (reference sequence). CDR3 nucleotide sequence: TGTGCCAGCAGTACAGGGGGCGGTCAGCCCCAGCATTTT. Amino acids: CASSTGGGQPQHF.

The chain employs TRBV7-2 and TRBJ2-3, with a weak D call TRBD2 (6 bases). V was clipped by 8 bases and J by 4 bases, with 16 bases between them. Germline loops: CDR1 SGHTA, CDR2 FQGNSA. The CDR3 consists of 14 residues. CDR3 nucleotide sequence: TGTGCCAGCTCGAGCTCTCTAGCGTCAGATACGCAGTATTTT. It is translated as CASSSSLASDTQYF.

The chain recombines TRBV18 with TRBJ2-7; D possibly corresponds to TRBD2 (6 bases). Germline V gives CDR1 KGHSH, CDR2 LQKENI. The CDR3 length is 15 residues. Trimming took off 2 bases at V and 2 bases at J, with 13 bases between the two ends. The CDR3 sequence is CASSPSTGGTYEQYF. The CDR3, as DNA: TGTGCCAGCTCACCATCCACAGGCGGGACCTACGAGCAGTACTTC.

V gene TRBV29-1 combines with J gene TRBJ2-7; the match to TRBD1 covers 7 bases. Germline-derived CDR1 and CDR2 are SQVTM and ANQGSEA. The trim removed 3 bases at V and 1 base at J, leaving 3 bases unmatched. The CDR3 runs 13 residues. The CDR3 spells CSVEGDSSYEQYF. The CDR3 DNA is TGCAGCGTTGAGGGGGACAGTTCCTACGAGCAGTACTTC.